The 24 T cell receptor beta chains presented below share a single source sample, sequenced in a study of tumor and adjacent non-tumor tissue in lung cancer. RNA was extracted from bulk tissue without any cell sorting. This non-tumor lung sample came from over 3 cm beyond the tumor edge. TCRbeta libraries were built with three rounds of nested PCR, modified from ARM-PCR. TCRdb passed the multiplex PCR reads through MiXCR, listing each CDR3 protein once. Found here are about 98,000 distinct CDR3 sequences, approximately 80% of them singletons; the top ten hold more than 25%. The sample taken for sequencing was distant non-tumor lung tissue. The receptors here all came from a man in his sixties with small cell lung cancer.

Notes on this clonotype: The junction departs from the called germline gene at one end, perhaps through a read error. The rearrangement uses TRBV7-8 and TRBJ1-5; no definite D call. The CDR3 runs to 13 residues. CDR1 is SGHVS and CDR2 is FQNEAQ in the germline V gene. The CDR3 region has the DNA TGTGCCTGCAGCTTAAGTAGTAATCAGCCCCAGCATTTT. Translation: CACSLSSNQPQHF.

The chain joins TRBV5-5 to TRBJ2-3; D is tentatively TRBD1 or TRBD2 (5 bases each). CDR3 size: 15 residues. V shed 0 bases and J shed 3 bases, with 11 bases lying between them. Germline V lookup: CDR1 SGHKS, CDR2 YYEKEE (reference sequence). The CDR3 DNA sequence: TGTGCCAGCAGCTTGGCATGTGAGGGGACAGATACGCAGTATTTT. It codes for CASSLACEGTDTQYF.

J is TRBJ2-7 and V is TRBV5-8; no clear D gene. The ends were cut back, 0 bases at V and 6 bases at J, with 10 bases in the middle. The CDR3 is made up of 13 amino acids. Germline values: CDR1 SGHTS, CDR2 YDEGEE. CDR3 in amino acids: CASSLDPVGEQYV. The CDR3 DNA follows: TGTGCCAGCAGCTTGGATCCCGTAGGCGAGCAGTACGTC.

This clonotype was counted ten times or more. CDR3 DNA: TGTGCCTGGCAGCGGAGCTCCTACGAGCAGTACTTC. Protein product: CAWQRSSYEQYF. The J gene is TRBJ2-7, the V gene TRBV30; tentative D call: TRBD2 (5 bases). CDR1 and CDR2 (germline): GTSNPN, SVGIG (reference sequence). V was clipped by 5 bases and J by 0 bases, with 8 bases between them. The CDR3 has 12 amino acids.

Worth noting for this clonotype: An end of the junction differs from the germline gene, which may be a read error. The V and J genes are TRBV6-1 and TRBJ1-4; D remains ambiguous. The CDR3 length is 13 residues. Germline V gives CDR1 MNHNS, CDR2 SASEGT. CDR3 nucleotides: TGTGCCTGCAGACTTTCATCTCATGAAAAACTGTTTTTT. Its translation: CACRLSSHEKLFF.

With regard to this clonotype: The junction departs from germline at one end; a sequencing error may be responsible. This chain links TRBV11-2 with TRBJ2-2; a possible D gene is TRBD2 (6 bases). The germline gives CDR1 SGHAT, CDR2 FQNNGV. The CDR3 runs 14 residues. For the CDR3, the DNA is TGTGCCTGCAGCCTGTTGGGCGGGGTCGGGGAGCTGTTTTTT. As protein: CACSLLGGVGELFF. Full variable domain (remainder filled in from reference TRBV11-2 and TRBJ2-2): EAGVAQSPRYKIIEKRQSVAFWCNPISGHATLYWYQQILGQGPKLLIQFQNNGVVDDSQLPKDRFSAERLKGVDSTLKIQPAKLEDSAVYLCACSLLGGVGELFFGEGSRLTVL.

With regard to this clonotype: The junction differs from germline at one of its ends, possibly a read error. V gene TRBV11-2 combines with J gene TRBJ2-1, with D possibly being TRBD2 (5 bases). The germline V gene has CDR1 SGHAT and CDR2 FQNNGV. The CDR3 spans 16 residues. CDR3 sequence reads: CTSSLIWRCSYNEQFF. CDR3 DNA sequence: TGTACCAGCAGCTTAATCTGGAGGTGCTCCTACAATGAGCAGTTCTTC.

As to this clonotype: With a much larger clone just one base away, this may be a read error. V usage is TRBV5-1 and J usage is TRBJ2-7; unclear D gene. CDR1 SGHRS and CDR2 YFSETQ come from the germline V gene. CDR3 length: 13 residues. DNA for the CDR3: TGCACCAGCAGCTTGCTCCCATTCTACGAGCAGTACGTC. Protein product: CTSSLLPFYEQYV.

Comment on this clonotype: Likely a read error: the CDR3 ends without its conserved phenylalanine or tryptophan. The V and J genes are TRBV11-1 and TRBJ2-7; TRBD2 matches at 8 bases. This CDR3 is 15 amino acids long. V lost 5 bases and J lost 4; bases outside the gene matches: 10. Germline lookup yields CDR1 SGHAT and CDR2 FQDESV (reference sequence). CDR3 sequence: CASSVTGRGFYEQYL. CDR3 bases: TGTGCCAGCAGCGTTACCGGGAGGGGGTTTTACGAGCAGTACTTA.

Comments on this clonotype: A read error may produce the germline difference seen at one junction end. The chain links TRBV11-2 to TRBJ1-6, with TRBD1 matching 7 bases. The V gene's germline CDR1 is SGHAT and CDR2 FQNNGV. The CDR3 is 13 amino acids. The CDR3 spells CVSSDNRGLALHF. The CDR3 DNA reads TGTGTCAGCAGCGATAACAGGGGTCTGGCCCTCCACTTT.

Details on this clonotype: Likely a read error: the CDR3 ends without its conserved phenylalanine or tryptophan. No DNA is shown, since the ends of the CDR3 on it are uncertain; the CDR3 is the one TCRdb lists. CDR3 sequence: CASSLRGLYELYL. The chain employs TRBV28 and TRBJ2-7. Both ends counted, the CDR3 spans 13 residues. The V gene's germline CDR1 is MDHEN and CDR2 SYDVKM.

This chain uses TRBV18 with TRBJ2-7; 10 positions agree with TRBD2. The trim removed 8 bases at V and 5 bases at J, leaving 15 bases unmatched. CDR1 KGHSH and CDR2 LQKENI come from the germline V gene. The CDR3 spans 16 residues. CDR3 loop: CASVPLLAGNVHEQYV. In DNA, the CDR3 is TGTGCCAGCGTACCACTACTAGCGGGAAACGTCCACGAGCAGTACGTC.

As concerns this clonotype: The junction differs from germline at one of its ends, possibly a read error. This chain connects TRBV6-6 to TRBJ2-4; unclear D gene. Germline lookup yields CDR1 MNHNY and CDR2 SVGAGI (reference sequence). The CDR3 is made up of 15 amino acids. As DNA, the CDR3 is TGTGCCAACAGTTATACTGAATTAGCCAAAAACATTCAGTACTTC. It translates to CANSYTELAKNIQYF.

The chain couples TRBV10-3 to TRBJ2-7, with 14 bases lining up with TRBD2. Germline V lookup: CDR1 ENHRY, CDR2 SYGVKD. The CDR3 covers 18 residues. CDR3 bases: TGTGCCATCATTGAGTTTGGACAGTGGGGACTAGCGGGAGAGCAGCAGTACGTC. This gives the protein CAIIEFGQWGLAGEQQYV.

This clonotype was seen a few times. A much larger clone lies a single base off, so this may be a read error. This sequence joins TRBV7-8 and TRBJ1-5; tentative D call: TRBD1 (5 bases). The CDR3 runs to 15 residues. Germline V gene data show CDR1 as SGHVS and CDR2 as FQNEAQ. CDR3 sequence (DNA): TGTGCCATCAGCGCCCGGGACGGTAGCAATCAGCCCCAGCATTTT. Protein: CAISARDGSNQPQHF.

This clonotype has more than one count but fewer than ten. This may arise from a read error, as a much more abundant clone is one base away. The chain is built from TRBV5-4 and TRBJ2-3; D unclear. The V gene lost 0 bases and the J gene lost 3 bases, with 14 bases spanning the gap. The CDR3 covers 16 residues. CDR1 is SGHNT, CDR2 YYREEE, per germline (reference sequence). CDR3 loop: CASSLGVTTTTDTQYF. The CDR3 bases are TGTGCCAGCAGCTTGGGGGTCACCACCACAACAGATACGCAGTATTTT. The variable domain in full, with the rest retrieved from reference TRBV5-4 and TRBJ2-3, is ETGVTQSPTHLIKTRGQQVTLRCSSQSGHNTVSWYQQALGQGPQFIFQYYREEENGRGNFPPRFSGLQFPNYSSELNVNALELDDSALYLCASSLGVTTTTDTQYFGPGTRLTVL.

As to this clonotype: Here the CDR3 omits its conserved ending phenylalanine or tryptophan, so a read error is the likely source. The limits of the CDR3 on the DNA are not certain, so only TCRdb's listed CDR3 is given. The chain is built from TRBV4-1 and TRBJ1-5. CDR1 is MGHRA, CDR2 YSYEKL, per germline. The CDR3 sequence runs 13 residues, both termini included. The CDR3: CASSQRMSQLQDL.

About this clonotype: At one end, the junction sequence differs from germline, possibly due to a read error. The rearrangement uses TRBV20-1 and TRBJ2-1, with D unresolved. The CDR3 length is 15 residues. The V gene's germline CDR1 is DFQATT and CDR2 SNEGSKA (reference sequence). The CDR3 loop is CSAIPTFPYYNEQFF. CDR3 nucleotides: TGCAGTGCAATTCCGACTTTCCCCTACTACAACGAGCAGTTCTTC.

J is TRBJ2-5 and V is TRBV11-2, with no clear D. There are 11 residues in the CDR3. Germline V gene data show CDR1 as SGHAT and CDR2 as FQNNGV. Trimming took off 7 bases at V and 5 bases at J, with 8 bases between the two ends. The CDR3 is CASNKAETQYF. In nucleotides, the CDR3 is TGTGCCAGCAATAAGGCGGAGACCCAGTACTTC.

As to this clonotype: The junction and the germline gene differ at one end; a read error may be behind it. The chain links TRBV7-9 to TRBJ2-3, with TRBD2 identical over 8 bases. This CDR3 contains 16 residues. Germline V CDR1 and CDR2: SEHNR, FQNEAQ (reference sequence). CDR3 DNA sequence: TGTGCCAGCAATTCTGCGTTGACTAGCGACACAGATACACAGTATTTT. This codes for CASNSALTSDTDTQYF. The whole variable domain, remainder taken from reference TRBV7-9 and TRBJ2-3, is DTGVSQNPRHKITKRGQNVTFRCDPISEHNRLYWYRQTLGQGPEFLTYFQNEAQLEKSRLLSDRFSAERPKGSFSTLEIQRTEQGDSAMYLCASNSALTSDTDTQYFGPGTRLTVL.

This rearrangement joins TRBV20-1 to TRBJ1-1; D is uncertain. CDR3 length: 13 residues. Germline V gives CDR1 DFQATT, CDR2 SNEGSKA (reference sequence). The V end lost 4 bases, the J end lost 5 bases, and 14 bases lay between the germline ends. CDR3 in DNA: TGCAGTGCTAATTCACTGAATAATACTGAAGCTTTCTTT. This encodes CSANSLNNTEAFF.

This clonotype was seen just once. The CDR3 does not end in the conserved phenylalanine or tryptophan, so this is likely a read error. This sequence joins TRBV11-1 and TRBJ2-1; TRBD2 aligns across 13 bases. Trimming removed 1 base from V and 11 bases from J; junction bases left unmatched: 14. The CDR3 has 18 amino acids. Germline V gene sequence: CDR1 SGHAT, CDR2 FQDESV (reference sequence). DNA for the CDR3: TGTGCCAGCAGCTTAGAATCGAGGACTAGCGGGAGTGGTAATAAGCAGTTCCTC. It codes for CASSLESRTSGSGNKQFL.

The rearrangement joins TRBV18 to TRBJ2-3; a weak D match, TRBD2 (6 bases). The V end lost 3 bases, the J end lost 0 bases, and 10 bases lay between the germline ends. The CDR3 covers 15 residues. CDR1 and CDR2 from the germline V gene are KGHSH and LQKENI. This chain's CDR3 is CASSPFAGSTDTQYF. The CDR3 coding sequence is TGTGCCAGCTCACCTTTTGCGGGGAGCACAGATACGCAGTATTTT. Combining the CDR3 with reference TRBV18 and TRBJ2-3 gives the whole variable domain NAGVMQNPRHLVRRRGQEARLRCSPMKGHSHVYWYRQLPEEGLKFMVYLQKENIIDESGMPKERFSAEFPKEGPSILRIQQVVRGDSAAYFCASSPFAGSTDTQYFGPGTRLTVL.

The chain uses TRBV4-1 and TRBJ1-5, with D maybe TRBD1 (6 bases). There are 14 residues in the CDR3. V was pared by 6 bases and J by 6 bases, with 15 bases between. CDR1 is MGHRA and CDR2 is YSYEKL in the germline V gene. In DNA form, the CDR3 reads TGCGCCAGCAGTCAGGATAGAGGGGGTCAGCCCCAGCATTTT. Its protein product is CASSQDRGGQPQHF.